This T cell receptor beta chain was recovered during a study of T cells after yellow fever vaccination. J gave up 4 bases and V 6 bases, and 12 bases lay outside the gene matches. Germline CDR1 is MNHNS and CDR2 is SASEGT. This CDR3 has 17 amino acids. This clonotype was seen a few times. TCRdb itself ran the 5' RACE reads through MiXCR, one entry per CDR3 protein. The data hold 150,000 to 200,000 distinct CDR3 sequences, with under 7.5% observed a single time. The specimen was CD4+ T cells sorted from PBMCs, collected 5 days after the first yellow fever vaccination. The receptor's source is a man between 18 and 29 years old who received the YFV17D yellow fever vaccine. The V and J genes are TRBV6-1 and TRBJ2-2; TRBD1 matches at 9 bases. The CDR3 protein is CASSTTRDRVTTGELFF. The CDR3 DNA is TGTGCCAGCAGCACAACCCGGGACAGGGTAACCACCGGGGAGCTGTTTTTT.